A single sample is the source of the 6 T cell receptor beta chains below, sequenced in a study of cytomegalovirus exposure and HLA in healthy donors. The PCR made use of 60 Vbeta and 13 Jbeta primers. TCRdb's table, derived via immunoSEQ multiplex PCR, lists solely in-frame clones and lacks some. The sample holds roughly 100,000 clones, over 80% seen once. The specimen sequenced was PBMCs. The receptors originated from a man younger than 30 in good health and CMV-seronegative.

This clone showed up just once. This sequence joins TRBV27 and TRBJ2-1; 8 bases are a match to TRBD2. The trim removed 5 bases at V and 8 bases at J, leaving 17 bases unmatched. Germline CDR1 is MNHEY and CDR2 is SMNVEV (reference sequence). The CDR3 contains 17 residues. CDR3 DNA sequence: TGTGCCAGCAGTAGAGGGGGTCCGGGAGGGCCCGGAGATGAGCAGTTCTTC. It specifies CASSRGGPGGPGDEQFF.

V and J are TRBV11-2 and TRBJ1-1, with a possible D match to TRBD1 (5 bases). Trimming left V 5 bases short and J 7 bases short, with 17 bases between. Germline V gives CDR1 SGHAT, CDR2 FQNNGV. This CDR3 region has 14 residues. The CDR3 loop is CASSPLGANLEAFF. For the CDR3, the DNA is TGTGCCAGCAGCCCGTTAGGGGCCAATCTTGAAGCTTTCTTT.

The genes are TRBV30 and TRBJ1-1; 10 bases align to TRBD1. There are 15 residues in the CDR3. V shed 0 bases, J shed 3 bases, and the junction held 4 bases outside the gene matches. Germline values: CDR1 GTSNPN, CDR2 SVGIG (reference sequence). In DNA form, the CDR3 reads TGTGCCTGGAGTGTAAGGACAGGGGGGGACACTGAAGCTTTCTTT. This translates into CAWSVRTGGDTEAFF.

This chain connects TRBV11-2 to TRBJ2-1; 16 positions match TRBD2. The CDR3 extends over 16 amino acids. The J segment lost 9 bases and the V segment lost 5 bases, leaving 7 bases of the junction unmatched. CDR1 is SGHAT, CDR2 FQNNGV, per germline. DNA for the CDR3: TGTGCCAGCAGCCTAGGGACTAGCGGGAGGGCGGGTGAGCAGTTCTTC. Translation: CASSLGTSGRAGEQFF.

The table lists this clone with a few counts. This chain uses TRBV6-5 with TRBJ1-4; D is unresolved. Germline V lookup: CDR1 MNHEY, CDR2 SVGAGI. V lost 6 bases and J lost 0, with 8 bases in between. CDR3 size: 14 residues. The CDR3 is CASRGVATNEKLFF. The CDR3 DNA is TGTGCCAGCAGAGGAGTTGCAACTAATGAAAAACTGTTTTTT.

The rearrangement links TRBV6-1 to TRBJ2-7; 9 bases agree with TRBD2. The V gene end was trimmed by 3 bases and the J gene end by 7 bases; junction bases not matched to a gene: 19. Germline CDR1 and CDR2: MNHNS and SASEGT. CDR3 size: 18 residues. CDR3 coding DNA: TGTGCCAGCAGTGATCGTGGGGCTAGCGGGATTAAGGTTGGGGAGCAGTACTTC. Its translation is CASSDRGASGIKVGEQYF.